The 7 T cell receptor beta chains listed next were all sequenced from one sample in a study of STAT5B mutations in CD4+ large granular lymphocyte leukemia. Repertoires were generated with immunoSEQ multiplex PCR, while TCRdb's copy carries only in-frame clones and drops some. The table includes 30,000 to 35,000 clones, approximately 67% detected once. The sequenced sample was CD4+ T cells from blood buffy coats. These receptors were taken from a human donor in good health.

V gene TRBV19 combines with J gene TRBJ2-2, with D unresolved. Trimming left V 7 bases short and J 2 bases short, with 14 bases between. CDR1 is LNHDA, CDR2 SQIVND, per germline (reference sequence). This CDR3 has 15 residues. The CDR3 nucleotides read TGTGCCAGTAATCTCGGCACGGCCAACACCGGGGAGCTGTTTTTT. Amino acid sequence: CASNLGTANTGELFF.

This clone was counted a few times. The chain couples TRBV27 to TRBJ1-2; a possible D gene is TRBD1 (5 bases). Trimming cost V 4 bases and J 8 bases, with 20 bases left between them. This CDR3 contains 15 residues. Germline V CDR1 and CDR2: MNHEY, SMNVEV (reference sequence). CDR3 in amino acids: CASSSTRWGSEGYTF. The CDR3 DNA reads TGTGCCAGCAGTTCTACTAGGTGGGGGTCAGAAGGCTACACCTTC.

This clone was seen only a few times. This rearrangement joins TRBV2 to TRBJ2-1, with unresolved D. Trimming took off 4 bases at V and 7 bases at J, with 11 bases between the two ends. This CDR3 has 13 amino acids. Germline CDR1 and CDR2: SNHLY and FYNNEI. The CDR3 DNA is TGTGCCAGCAGTGGGACCGGACGGAATGAGCAGTTCTTC. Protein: CASSGTGRNEQFF.

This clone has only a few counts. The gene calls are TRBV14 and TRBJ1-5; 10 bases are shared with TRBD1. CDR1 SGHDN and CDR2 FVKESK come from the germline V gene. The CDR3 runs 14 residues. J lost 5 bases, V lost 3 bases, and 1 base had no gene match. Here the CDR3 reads CASSQTGGDQPQHF. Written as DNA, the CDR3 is TGTGCCAGCAGCCAGACAGGGGGCGATCAGCCCCAGCATTTT.

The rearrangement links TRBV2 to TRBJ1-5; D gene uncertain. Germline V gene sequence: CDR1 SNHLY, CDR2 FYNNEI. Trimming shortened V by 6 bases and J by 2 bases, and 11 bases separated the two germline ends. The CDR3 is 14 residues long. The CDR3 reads CASSPESGNQPQHF. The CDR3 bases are TGTGCCAGCAGCCCCGAGAGCGGCAATCAGCCCCAGCATTTT.

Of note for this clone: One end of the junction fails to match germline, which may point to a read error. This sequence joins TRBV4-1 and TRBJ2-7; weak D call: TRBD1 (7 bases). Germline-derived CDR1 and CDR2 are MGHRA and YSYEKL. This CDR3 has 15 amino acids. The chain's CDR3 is CAGSPRGTDSYEQYF. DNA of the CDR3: TGCGCCGGCAGCCCGCGCGGGACAGACTCCTACGAGCAGTACTTC.

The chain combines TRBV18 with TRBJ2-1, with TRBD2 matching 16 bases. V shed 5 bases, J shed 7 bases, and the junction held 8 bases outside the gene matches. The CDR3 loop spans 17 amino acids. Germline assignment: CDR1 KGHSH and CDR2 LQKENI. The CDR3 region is CASSTGTSGGAGNEQFF. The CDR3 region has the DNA TGTGCCAGCTCAACGGGGACTAGCGGGGGGGCTGGTAATGAGCAGTTCTTC.